This T cell receptor (beta chain) derives from a study of blood T cell repertoires in COVID-19. About the study: Both acute and convalescent COVID-19 samples were obtained from the United States, Italy and Spain. From T cells, B-cell-depleted T cells, or PBMCs came the material, which was cDNA or gDNA.

The V end was cut by 1 base, the J end by 3 bases, with 6 bases between. Germline assignment: CDR1 LGHNT and CDR2 FRNRAP. The CDR3 extends over 13 amino acids. Methods used by the authors: Using reference gene primer amplification, nucleated cell counts were estimated. Libraries were prepared by immunoSEQ multiplex PCR; TCRdb keeps only in-frame clonotypes and omits some of them. Clone size and V and J calls were adopted from that table, with D and trimming inferred from the DNA. The sample comprises roughly 230,000 clones, around four fifths of which are singletons, and 6% to 7% rests with the top ten.

Specimen: peripheral blood. The V call is TRBV12-5, the J call TRBJ1-1; D is undetermined. This TCR was recovered from a woman aged 60-75 years with active or convalescent COVID-19. The CDR3 is CASGLAEYTEAFF. DNA of the CDR3: TGTGCTAGTGGTTTGGCCGAGTACACTGAAGCTTTCTTT.